This TCR beta chain stems from a study of shared clonotypes between healthy human individuals. Study observations and caveats: Compared with memory subsets, naive subsets generally had larger estimated richness.

The CDR3 loop spans 15 amino acids. CDR1 and CDR2 from the germline V gene are SEHNR and FQNEAQ (reference sequence). Trimming stripped 0 bases from V and 4 bases from J, with 10 bases between. All donors were healthy HIV-negative adults lacking recent acute infections or vaccinations. It was into CD45RA+ naive and CD45RA-negative memory subsets that the CD4+ cells were split. Remarks on this clone: As yet, its antigen is unknown.

Using immunoSEQ multiplex PCR, the repertoire was profiled, and TCRdb retains in-frame clones only, with some absent. The sample consists of roughly 2 million clones, roughly 96% of them appearing once. The sequence was obtained from a man aged 18 to 30 in good health. This chain connects TRBV7-9 to TRBJ1-5; a possible D gene is TRBD1 (5 bases). The sequenced sample was naive CD4+ T cells sorted from blood. Subset meaning: CD45RA+ positively selected. CDR3 residues: CASSLAGPGNQPQHF. CDR3 bases: TGTGCCAGCAGCTTAGCGGGCCCAGGGAATCAGCCCCAGCATTTT.